Below, 10 T cell receptor beta chains from the same sample are listed, as sequenced in a study of cytomegalovirus exposure and HLA in healthy donors. The PCR made use of 60 Vbeta and 13 Jbeta primers. Sequencing was performed with immunoSEQ multiplex PCR; in TCRdb, only in-frame clones are kept and a portion is missing. Seen here are approximately 170,000 clones, roughly 79% observed once, and the top ten hold just over 2%. Sequences were obtained from PBMCs. The receptors shown here come from a woman in her twenties or thirties in good health and CMV-seropositive.

The count of this clone is one. The rearrangement links TRBV5-1 to TRBJ2-5, with a weak D call TRBD1 (6 bases). Germline V lookup: CDR1 SGHRS, CDR2 YFSETQ. Trimming removed 7 bases from V and 5 bases from J, with 18 bases in between. The CDR3 has 14 amino acids. CDR3 DNA: TGCGCCAGCCGTCCACAGGGAATTGACGAGACCCAGTACTTC. Its protein is CASRPQGIDETQYF.

The genes are TRBV5-1 and TRBJ2-3; TRBD1 matches at 7 bases. This CDR3 is built from 16 residues. Trimming cost V 0 bases and J 1 base; bases outside gene matches: 5. Germline-derived CDR1 and CDR2 are SGHRS and YFSETQ. DNA of the CDR3: TGCGCCAGCAGCTTGGTGTTGCAGGGGGGCACAGATACGCAGTATTTT. Its translation is CASSLVLQGGTDTQYF.

This chain connects TRBV6-5 to TRBJ2-5, with a tentative D call TRBD2 (5 bases). From germline, CDR1 is MNHEY and CDR2 SVGAGI. V was pared by 5 bases and J by 6 bases, with 19 bases between. This CDR3 comprises 15 residues. CDR3 bases: TGTGCCAGCAGTCTATTTCCTGAGGGTTATCAGACCCAGTACTTC. As protein: CASSLFPEGYQTQYF.

This sequence joins TRBV5-6 and TRBJ1-2; no firm D call. CDR1 is SGHDT, CDR2 YYEEEE, per germline. CDR3 size: 14 residues. The V gene lost 0 bases and the J gene lost 5 bases, with 11 bases spanning the gap. CDR3 DNA sequence: TGTGCCAGCAGCTTGGTCGAGAGAGAGTATGGCTACACCTTC. This gives the protein CASSLVEREYGYTF.

This chain uses TRBV7-2 with TRBJ1-1; a possible D gene is TRBD1 (5 bases). This CDR3 region has 15 residues. Trimming cost V 5 bases and J 1 base, with 14 bases left between them. CDR1 SGHTA and CDR2 FQGNSA come from the germline V gene. The CDR3 DNA is TGTGCCAGCAGCCGTTCGGGGGGGTCGAACACTGAAGCTTTCTTT. The encoded protein is CASSRSGGSNTEAFF.

The V and J genes are TRBV30 and TRBJ1-2; possibly TRBD1 for D (5 bases). V lost 7 bases to trimming and J lost 1 base, with 13 bases between them. There are 13 residues in the CDR3. Germline loops: CDR1 GTSNPN, CDR2 SVGIG (reference sequence). The CDR3 loop is CAFRATLNYGYTF. The CDR3 nucleotides are TGTGCCTTCAGGGCCACTCTTAACTATGGCTACACCTTC.

The chain joins TRBV25-1 to TRBJ1-2, with 9 bases that match TRBD1. Germline trimming cut 5 bases from V and 2 bases from J; bases unmatched to any gene: 3. The CDR3 covers 14 residues. The germline CDR1 and CDR2 sequences are MGHDK and SYGVNS. The CDR3 reads CASSHTGGNYGYTF. The CDR3 bases are TGTGCCAGCAGTCACACAGGGGGCAACTATGGCTACACCTTC.

The chain is built from TRBV5-1 and TRBJ1-1; 9 positions match TRBD1. Germline lookup yields CDR1 SGHRS and CDR2 YFSETQ. The CDR3 is 15 residues long. The V gene end was trimmed by 4 bases and the J gene end by 3 bases; junction bases not matched to a gene: 7. The CDR3 DNA reads as TGCGCCAGCAGCAGACTGACAGGGGGGGACACTGAAGCTTTCTTT. The encoded protein is CASSRLTGGDTEAFF.

The V gene is TRBV4-3, the J gene TRBJ1-6; D is possibly TRBD1 (5 bases). Germline loops: CDR1 LGHNA, CDR2 YSLEER. V lost 1 base and J lost 7, with 11 bases in between. There are 15 residues in the CDR3. The CDR3 sequence: CASSQGRGGNSPLHF. The CDR3 coding sequence is TGCGCCAGCAGCCAAGGGAGGGGTGGCAATTCACCCCTCCACTTT.

As for this clone: The junction and the germline gene differ at one end; a read error may be behind it. The sample holds other DNA sequences that translate to the same CDR3. This chain uses TRBV30 with TRBJ1-1, with 11 positions matching TRBD1. The CDR3 contains 12 residues. Germline V CDR1 and CDR2: GTSNPN, SVGIG (reference sequence). The CDR3 DNA follows: TGTGCTTGGAGTGCGGGACAGGGGGTAGCTTTCTTT. Its translation is CAWSAGQGVAFF.